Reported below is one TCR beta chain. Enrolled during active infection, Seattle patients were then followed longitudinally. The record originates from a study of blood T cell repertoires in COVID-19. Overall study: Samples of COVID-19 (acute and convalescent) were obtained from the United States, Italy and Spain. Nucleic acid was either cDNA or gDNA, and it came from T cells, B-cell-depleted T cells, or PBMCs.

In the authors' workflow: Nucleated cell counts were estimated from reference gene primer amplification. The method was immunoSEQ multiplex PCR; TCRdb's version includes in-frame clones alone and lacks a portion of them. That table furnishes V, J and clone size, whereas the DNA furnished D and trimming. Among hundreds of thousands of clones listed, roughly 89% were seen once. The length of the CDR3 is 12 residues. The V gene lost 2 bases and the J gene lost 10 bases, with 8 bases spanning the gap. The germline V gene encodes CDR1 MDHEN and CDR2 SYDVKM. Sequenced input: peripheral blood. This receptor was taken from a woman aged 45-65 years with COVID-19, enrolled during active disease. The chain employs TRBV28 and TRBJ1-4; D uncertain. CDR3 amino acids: CASSLSTGKLFF. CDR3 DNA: TGTGCCAGCAGTTTAAGTACTGGAAAACTGTTTTTT.